This passage covers 27 T cell receptor beta chains from one sample sequenced in a study of blood T cell repertoires in COVID-19. The repertoire was sequenced with immunoSEQ multiplex PCR; TCRdb's copy has only in-frame clones and lacks some. The sample yields around 170,000 clones, about four fifths seen once. The sample comprised peripheral blood. Every receptor here comes from a man between 65 and 85 years old who had recovered from COVID-19.

This rearrangement joins TRBV27 to TRBJ2-7; D is perhaps TRBD1 (6 bases). Germline loops: CDR1 MNHEY, CDR2 SMNVEV (reference sequence). V shed 3 bases and J shed 5 bases, with 11 bases lying between them. The CDR3 sequence is 13 residues long. DNA of the CDR3: TGTGCCAGCAGTTTGACAGGTCCCCACGAGCAGTACTTC. Protein: CASSLTGPHEQYF.

This chain uses TRBV9 with TRBJ2-2, with 7 bases identical to TRBD1. The germline V gene has CDR1 SGDLS and CDR2 YYNGEE. This CDR3 region has 15 residues. The V and J ends lost 4 bases and 4 bases, in that order; junction bases with no gene match: 7. The CDR3 sequence is CASSLRTGPTGELFF. The CDR3 DNA follows: TGTGCCAGCAGCCTCCGGACAGGACCCACCGGGGAGCTGTTTTTT. Full variable domain (rest looked up from reference TRBV9 and TRBJ2-2): DSGVTQTPKHLITATGQRVTLRCSPRSGDLSVYWYQQSLDQGLQFLIQYYNGEERAKGNILERFSAQQFPDLHSELNLSSLELGDSALYFCASSLRTGPTGELFFGEGSRLTVL.

The chain couples TRBV30 to TRBJ1-4; maybe TRBD1 (5 bases). This CDR3 is built from 15 residues. The V end lost 2 bases, the J end lost 8 bases, and 18 bases lay between the germline ends. The germline CDR1 and CDR2 sequences are GTSNPN and SVGIG (reference sequence). The CDR3 region is CAWSRVPDSSEKLFF. The DNA for the CDR3 is TGTGCCTGGAGTCGGGTTCCAGACAGTTCGGAAAAACTGTTTTTT.

This chain links TRBV10-3 with TRBJ2-4; TRBD2 is a possible D gene (5 bases). In germline, CDR1 is ENHRY, CDR2 SYGVKD. This CDR3 comprises 15 residues. The germline V and J ends were trimmed by 0 bases and 2 bases, with 8 bases remaining between them. CDR3 loop: CAISESTGSKNIQYF. CDR3 sequence (DNA): TGTGCCATCAGTGAGTCGACGGGGTCCAAAAACATTCAGTACTTC.

This sequence joins TRBV30 and TRBJ2-1; D unresolved. Trimming took off 5 bases at V and 7 bases at J, with 15 bases between the two ends. Per the germline V gene, CDR1 is GTSNPN and CDR2 is SVGIG (reference sequence). The CDR3 spans 13 residues. Here the CDR3 DNA reads TGTGCCTGGGGGCACGGAGTACAAAATGAGCAGTTCTTC. Protein sequence: CAWGHGVQNEQFF.

This clone was found a few times. The chain combines TRBV12-3 or TRBV12-4 with TRBJ2-7; unclear D gene. Deletions cut 3 bases from V and 0 bases from J, with 6 bases between. This CDR3 is built from 13 residues. The CDR3 loop is CASSLSVSYEQYF. CDR3 in DNA: TGTGCCAGCAGTTTGTCAGTCTCCTACGAGCAGTACTTC.

The chain joins TRBV5-6 to TRBJ2-7, with 12 bases aligning to TRBD2. V shed 4 bases, J shed 7 bases, and the junction held 6 bases outside the gene matches. The CDR3 covers 14 residues. In germline, CDR1 is SGHDT, CDR2 YYEEEE. The CDR3 DNA follows: TGTGCCAGCAGCCAGACTAGCGGGAGCTGGGAGCAGTACTTC. Protein product: CASSQTSGSWEQYF.

This clone was detected only a few times. The rearrangement uses TRBV7-2 and TRBJ2-7; 8 nucleotides match TRBD1. The germline V gene encodes CDR1 SGHTA and CDR2 FQGNSA. This CDR3 has 14 residues. V was clipped by 5 bases and J by 2 bases; unmatched bases: 5. The CDR3, as DNA: TGTGCCAGCAGCCTTGGACAGGGTGCCTACGAGCAGTACTTC. This gives the protein CASSLGQGAYEQYF.

This rearrangement joins TRBV24-1 to TRBJ2-5, with 7 bases fitting TRBD1. The CDR3 length is 14 residues. Germline assignment: CDR1 KGHDR and CDR2 SFDVKD. V shed 6 bases and J 7 bases; nucleotides not matched to a gene: 10. The CDR3 region is CATSRTGDLGTQYF. In nucleotides, the CDR3 is TGTGCCACCAGTCGGACAGGCGATCTTGGGACCCAGTACTTC.

The gene calls are TRBV28 and TRBJ1-5, with 8 bases lining up with TRBD1. The CDR3 runs 17 residues. V was pared by 3 bases and J by 3 bases, with 10 bases of the junction left unmatched. Germline-derived CDR1 and CDR2 are MDHEN and SYDVKM. Here the CDR3 reads CASSFSWTGMNNQPQHF. CDR3 in DNA: TGTGCCAGCAGTTTTTCCTGGACAGGGATGAACAATCAGCCCCAGCATTTT.

The V gene is TRBV19, the J gene TRBJ2-1; 12 positions agree with TRBD2. This CDR3 spans 16 amino acids. After removal of 4 bases from V and 2 bases from J, the junction contained 3 bases not matched to a gene. CDR1 is LNHDA, CDR2 SQIVND, per germline (reference sequence). DNA of the CDR3: TGTGCCAGTAGTACACTAGCGGGAGGCCCCTACAATGAGCAGTTCTTC. Protein: CASSTLAGGPYNEQFF.

This clone appeared once. This CDR3 reads CASSGAGTGALNQPQHF. CDR3 DNA sequence: TGTGCCAGCAGTGGGGCTGGGACAGGGGCACTCAATCAGCCCCAGCATTTT. V and J are TRBV6-1 and TRBJ1-5; 10 bases are shared with TRBD1. V shed 4 bases, J shed 3 bases, and the junction held 9 bases outside the gene matches. Germline values: CDR1 MNHNS, CDR2 SASEGT. This CDR3 spans 17 amino acids.

The chain uses TRBV7-9 and TRBJ1-4, with 7 bases matching TRBD1. V lost 3 bases, J lost 5 bases, and 9 bases stayed unmatched. CDR1 and CDR2 from the germline V gene are SEHNR and FQNEAQ (reference sequence). This CDR3 spans 16 amino acids. The CDR3 region has the DNA TGTGCCAGCAGCTTGGGGACCGGGACAGCAAATGAAAAACTGTTTTTT. It translates to CASSLGTGTANEKLFF. The full variable domain, in which reference TRBV7-9 and TRBJ1-4 provide the parts outside the CDR3, is DTGVSQNPRHKITKRGQNVTFRCDPISEHNRLYWYRQTLGQGPEFLTYFQNEAQLEKSRLLSDRFSAERPKGSFSTLEIQRTEQGDSAMYLCASSLGTGTANEKLFFGSGTQLSVL.

The J gene is TRBJ1-6, the V gene TRBV19; 8 bases are shared with TRBD1. This CDR3 has 14 amino acids. The germline gives CDR1 LNHDA, CDR2 SQIVND (reference sequence). The V gene end was trimmed by 6 bases and the J gene end by 9 bases; junction bases not matched to a gene: 7. In nucleotides, the CDR3 is TGTGCCAGTAGCACGACAGGGGCCGGTTCACCCCTCCACTTT. This codes for CASSTTGAGSPLHF.

The rearrangement links TRBV5-1 to TRBJ2-7; 11 nucleotides align to TRBD2. With 1 base clipped from V and 6 bases from J, the junction kept 9 bases outside the gene matches. CDR3 size: 16 residues. Germline V gene lookup returns CDR1 SGHRS and CDR2 YFSETQ. DNA for the CDR3: TGCGCCAGCAGCTTGACCACTAGCGGGAGTATCTCCGAGCAGTACTTC. It is translated as CASSLTTSGSISEQYF.

The V and J genes are TRBV11-2 and TRBJ1-6; D might be TRBD1 (6 bases). Trimming took off 5 bases at V and 1 base at J, with 12 bases between the two ends. CDR3 length: 16 residues. Germline loops: CDR1 SGHAT, CDR2 FQNNGV. Written as DNA, the CDR3 is TGTGCCAGCAGCAATGCTCAGGGGTCCTATAATTCACCCCTCCACTTT. Translating it yields CASSNAQGSYNSPLHF.

The rearrangement links TRBV3-1 (or the pseudogene TRBV3-2) to TRBJ2-4; 11 bases are shared with TRBD2. The CDR3 spans 14 residues. The junction had 5 bases not matched to a gene; V was cut back by 3 bases and J by 10 bases. Germline V gives CDR1 LGHDT, CDR2 YNNKEL (reference sequence). The CDR3: CASSQSGTSGIQYF. CDR3 bases: TGTGCCAGCAGCCAGTCCGGGACTAGCGGAATTCAGTACTTC.

This rearrangement joins TRBV27 to TRBJ2-5; no firm D call. Trimming shortened V by 0 bases and J by 5 bases, and 4 bases separated the two germline ends. This CDR3 is 12 amino acids long. CDR1 MNHEY and CDR2 SMNVEV come from the germline V gene (reference sequence). The CDR3 sequence: CASSLSLETQYF. CDR3 nucleotides: TGTGCCAGCAGTTTATCCCTGGAGACCCAGTACTTC.

This rearrangement joins TRBV7-2 to TRBJ2-2; D not resolved. Germline V lookup: CDR1 SGHTA, CDR2 FQGNSA. The length of the CDR3 is 15 residues. The V end was cut by 0 bases, the J end by 2 bases, with 7 bases between. CDR3 in amino acids: CASSLAVVNTGELFF. The CDR3 DNA reads TGTGCCAGCAGCTTAGCCGTAGTCAACACCGGGGAGCTGTTTTTT.

This chain connects TRBV28 to TRBJ2-2; 8 positions match TRBD2. V shed 3 bases and J 1 base; nucleotides not matched to a gene: 4. The CDR3 sequence is 16 residues long. Looked up from germline, CDR1 is MDHEN and CDR2 is SYDVKM. CDR3 DNA sequence: TGTGCCAGCAGTTTTCTGAGCGGGGGGAACACCGGGGAGCTGTTTTTT. This gives the protein CASSFLSGGNTGELFF. Full variable domain (rest looked up from reference TRBV28 and TRBJ2-2): DVKVTQSSRYLVKRTGEKVFLECVQDMDHENMFWYRQDPGLGLRLIYFSYDVKMKEKGDIPEGYSVSREKKERFSLILESASTNQTSMYLCASSFLSGGNTGELFFGEGSRLTVL.

This clone has a single count. The chain links TRBV29-1 to TRBJ2-4, with 9 nucleotides matching TRBD1. The CDR3 has 12 amino acids. CDR1 is SQVTM, CDR2 ANQGSEA, per germline. V was pared by 6 bases and J by 4 bases, with 1 base of the junction left unmatched. DNA of the CDR3: TGCAGCGTGGGACAGGGAAAAAACATTCAGTACTTC. Residues: CSVGQGKNIQYF.

The chain is built from TRBV19 and TRBJ2-1; unclear D gene. V was trimmed by 4 bases and J by 4 bases, leaving 5 bases between them. The germline V gene encodes CDR1 LNHDA and CDR2 SQIVND (reference sequence). CDR3 length: 12 amino acids. The DNA for the CDR3 is TGTGCCAGTAGTACCCCTTACAATGAGCAGTTCTTC. As protein: CASSTPYNEQFF.

Only a few counts were recorded for this clone. V is TRBV5-1 and J is TRBJ1-1, with 7 bases identical to TRBD1. V shed 5 bases and J 0 bases; nucleotides not matched to a gene: 7. Germline V gene data show CDR1 as SGHRS and CDR2 as YFSETQ. The CDR3 covers 15 residues. The CDR3 DNA follows: TGCGCCAGCAGTTGGAGCCAGGGGGTGAACACTGAAGCTTTCTTT. Its protein is CASSWSQGVNTEAFF.

In its sample, this clone was seen a few times. The genes are TRBV7-2 and TRBJ2-1; 7 bases line up with TRBD1. The CDR3 consists of 15 residues. Germline CDR1 is SGHTA and CDR2 is FQGNSA. After removal of 5 bases from V and 6 bases from J, the junction contained 10 bases not matched to a gene. DNA for the CDR3: TGTGCCAGCAGCCCCAGTAAGGGGGCCTTCAATGAGCAGTTCTTC. This sequence encodes CASSPSKGAFNEQFF. The variable domain in full, with the rest retrieved from reference TRBV7-2 and TRBJ2-1, is GAGVSQSPSNKVTEKGKDVELRCDPISGHTALYWYRQSLGQGLEFLIYFQGNSAPDKSGLPSDRFSAERTGGSVSTLTIQRTQQEDSAVYLCASSPSKGAFNEQFFGPGTRLTVL.

The rearrangement links TRBV10-1 to TRBJ2-3; 9 bases are shared with TRBD2. Looked up from germline, CDR1 is WNHNN and CDR2 is SYGVQD (reference sequence). J gave up 5 bases and V 3 bases, and 9 bases lay outside the gene matches. The CDR3 covers 16 residues. CDR3: CASSEFYSGSGDTQYF. The CDR3 DNA reads as TGCGCCAGCAGTGAATTCTATAGCGGGAGTGGAGATACGCAGTATTTT.

The J gene is TRBJ2-5, the V gene TRBV24-1; 8 nucleotides match TRBD1. CDR1 is KGHDR and CDR2 is SFDVKD in the germline V gene. Trimming cost V 0 bases and J 1 base; bases outside gene matches: 3. The CDR3 totals 16 residues. CDR3 nucleotides: TGTGCCACCAGTGATTTGAACAGGGGGATCCAAGAGACCCAGTACTTC. Its protein is CATSDLNRGIQETQYF.

This chain uses TRBV6-5 with TRBJ1-1; D unresolved. V shed 7 bases and J shed 4 bases, with 10 bases lying between them. CDR3 size: 12 residues. Germline CDR1 is MNHEY and CDR2 is SVGAGI. DNA of the CDR3: TGTGCCAGCAAACGCCGCGCCACTGAAGCTTTCTTT. This sequence encodes CASKRRATEAFF.